Shown below are 8 T cell receptor beta chains from a single sample sequenced in a study of T cell responses to AZD1222 COVID-19 vaccine. Generated by immunoSEQ multiplex PCR, the TCRdb table keeps only in-frame clones and is missing some. The table has about 120,000 clones, about nine tenths seen once. The material sequenced was peripheral blood, taken on day 0 of AZD1222 vaccination. The source of these receptors is an adult in good health.

V is TRBV9 and J is TRBJ1-4, with 8 positions matching TRBD1. Germline CDR1 SGDLS, CDR2 YYNGEE. V lost 7 bases to trimming and J lost 8 bases; unmatched junction nucleotides: 10. This CDR3 comprises 14 residues. This CDR3 reads CASSQGAGVEKLFF. The CDR3 DNA reads as TGTGCCAGCTCCCAGGGGGCAGGTGTAGAAAAACTGTTTTTT.

The genes are TRBV6-5 and TRBJ2-7; the D is unclear. Germline lookup yields CDR1 MNHEY and CDR2 SVGAGI. Trimming took 0 bases from V and 3 from J, leaving 9 bases between them. This CDR3 is 14 amino acids long. The CDR3 DNA reads as TGTGCCAGCAGTTACTCGAGTGTCAGCTACGAGCAGTACTTC. It encodes CASSYSSVSYEQYF.

This clone was picked up one time. This chain joins TRBV5-6 and TRBJ1-2; no reliable D call. The CDR3 length is 13 residues. Germline-derived CDR1 and CDR2 are SGHDT and YYEEEE. Trimming shortened V by 1 base and J by 2 bases, and 6 bases separated the two germline ends. CDR3 sequence reads: CASSLNRNYGYTF. The CDR3 DNA sequence: TGTGCCAGCAGCTTGAACAGAAACTATGGCTACACCTTC.

The chain couples TRBV10-3 to TRBJ1-1, with 8 bases aligning to TRBD1. The CDR3 is 16 residues long. With 5 bases clipped from V and 0 bases from J, the junction kept 8 bases outside the gene matches. The germline V gene has CDR1 ENHRY and CDR2 SYGVKD. The DNA of the CDR3 is TGTGCCATCAGTCCCCTGGGACAGGCCCTGAACACTGAAGCTTTCTTT. Its translation: CAISPLGQALNTEAFF.

The rearrangement links TRBV5-1 to TRBJ2-2; no definite D call. Trimming stripped 0 bases from V and 0 bases from J, with 3 bases between. Germline V gene lookup returns CDR1 SGHRS and CDR2 YFSETQ. CDR3 length: 14 residues. CDR3 protein: CASSLDTNTGELFF. CDR3 in DNA: TGCGCCAGCAGCTTGGACACGAACACCGGGGAGCTGTTTTTT.

The chain combines TRBV6-5 with TRBJ2-4; D is unclear. Germline-derived CDR1 and CDR2 are MNHEY and SVGAGI. With 0 bases removed from V and 0 bases from J, the gap between germline ends came to 9 bases. The CDR3 is 16 amino acids. CDR3 amino acids: CASSYSSSLAKNIQYF. The DNA for the CDR3 is TGTGCCAGCAGTTACTCGAGTAGTCTAGCCAAAAACATTCAGTACTTC.

This chain joins TRBV5-1 and TRBJ2-1; D may be TRBD2 (6 bases). There are 15 residues in the CDR3. The V and J ends lost 3 bases and 9 bases respectively, with 19 bases between them. From germline, CDR1 is SGHRS and CDR2 YFSETQ. The CDR3 nucleotides are TGCGCCAGCAGCTCCATCGGAACTCAGGGAGGTGAGCAGTTCTTC. It codes for CASSSIGTQGGEQFF. The variable domain in full, completed from reference TRBV5-1 and TRBJ2-1, reads KAGVTQTPRYLIKTRGQQVTLSCSPISGHRSVSWYQQTPGQGLQFLFEYFSETQRNKGNFPGRFSGRQFSNSRSEMNVSTLELGDSALYLCASSSIGTQGGEQFFGPGTRLTVL.

The gene calls are TRBV5-4 and TRBJ2-1; TRBD2 might be the D (6 bases). The CDR3 is made up of 14 amino acids. The V end was cut by 1 base, the J end by 6 bases, with 11 bases between. The germline gives CDR1 SGHNT, CDR2 YYREEE (reference sequence). This CDR3 is CASSLSAEGNEQFF. For the CDR3, the DNA is TGTGCCAGCAGCTTGTCGGCGGAGGGCAATGAGCAGTTCTTC.